One and the same sample provided the 17 T cell receptor beta chains below, sequenced in a study of T cells after yellow fever vaccination. A single record per CDR3 protein comes from TCRdb applying MiXCR to the 5' RACE reads. This sample has approximately 70,000 distinct CDR3 sequences, with approximately 7% found just once. The specimen was CD8+ T cells sorted from PBMCs, collected approximately 40 days after the first yellow fever vaccination. The source is a man aged 18 to 35 who received the YFV17D yellow fever vaccine.

This clonotype showed up many times. The V gene is TRBV5-1, the J gene TRBJ2-7, with 8 bases fitting TRBD2. The length of the CDR3 is 14 residues. CDR1 SGHRS and CDR2 YFSETQ come from the germline V gene. The V segment lost 0 bases and the J segment 2 bases; nucleotides outside the gene matches: 1. CDR3 nucleotides: TGCGCCAGCAGCTTGGTAGCGGGAACCTACGAGCAGTACTTC. Its protein is CASSLVAGTYEQYF.

The V call is TRBV29-1, the J call TRBJ1-1; no reliable D call. In germline, CDR1 is SQVTM, CDR2 ANQGSEA. This CDR3 contains 12 residues. V was cut by 2 bases and J by 4 bases, with 8 bases left in between. CDR3 residues: CSVETGSTEAFF. In DNA form, the CDR3 reads TGCAGCGTTGAAACGGGGTCCACTGAAGCTTTCTTT. Using reference TRBV29-1 and TRBJ1-1 for the parts outside the CDR3, the full variable domain is SAVISQKPSRDICQRGTSLTIQCQVDSQVTMMFWYRQQPGQSLTLIATANQGSEATYESGFVIDKFPISRPNLTFSTLTVSNMSPEDSSIYLCSVETGSTEAFFGQGTRLTVV.

This clonotype came up many times. The chain employs TRBV20-1 and TRBJ2-1, with TRBD2 identical over 8 bases. Germline V gene sequence: CDR1 DFQATT, CDR2 SNEGSKA (reference sequence). This CDR3 spans 14 amino acids. The V gene end was trimmed by 5 bases and the J gene end by 7 bases; junction bases not matched to a gene: 10. CDR3: CSAPGLALGNEQFF. The DNA of the CDR3 is TGCAGTGCTCCCGGACTAGCCTTGGGAAATGAGCAGTTCTTC.

This clonotype was detected ten times or more. The chain links TRBV7-9 to TRBJ2-1, with 7 bases identical to TRBD1. V dropped 5 bases and J dropped 1; count of bases not matched to a gene: 8. CDR1 and CDR2 (germline): SEHNR, FQNEAQ (reference sequence). The CDR3 loop spans 16 amino acids. The CDR3 here is CASSPRGDSSYNEQFF. The DNA for the CDR3 is TGTGCCAGCAGCCCTAGAGGGGACAGTTCCTACAATGAGCAGTTCTTC.

This clonotype was observed a few times. The V gene is TRBV7-6, the J gene TRBJ1-4, with D perhaps TRBD1 (6 bases). Germline CDR1 is SGHVS and CDR2 is FNYEAQ. V was cut by 4 bases and J by 3 bases, with 24 bases left in between. This CDR3 has 19 amino acids. CDR3 loop: CASSSSVVGAYGANEKLFF. CDR3 nucleotide sequence: TGTGCCAGCAGCTCCTCTGTGGTGGGGGCCTACGGGGCTAATGAAAAACTGTTTTTT.

A few counts support this clonotype. This chain's CDR3 is CASSQEWTGGFYEQYV. The CDR3 DNA reads as TGCGCCAGCAGCCAAGAATGGACAGGGGGCTTCTACGAGCAGTACGTC. The rearrangement links TRBV4-3 to TRBJ2-7, with 11 bases matching TRBD1. Germline values: CDR1 LGHNA, CDR2 YSLEER. Trimming removed 0 bases from V and 3 bases from J; junction bases left unmatched: 4. CDR3 length: 16 amino acids.

This clonotype was seen many times. The chain has TRBV4-3 and TRBJ1-2; D is unresolved. Germline V gives CDR1 LGHNA, CDR2 YSLEER. CDR3 length: 14 amino acids. V lost 0 bases, J lost 3 bases, and 8 bases lay in between. CDR3 sequence reads: CASSQESGHYGYTF. The CDR3 bases are TGCGCCAGCAGCCAAGAATCAGGCCACTATGGCTACACCTTC.

This clonotype was recorded at least ten times. This chain connects TRBV7-9 to TRBJ2-1; TRBD2 matches 8 bases. This CDR3 has 15 residues. Germline V lookup: CDR1 SEHNR, CDR2 FQNEAQ (reference sequence). Germline trimming cut 4 bases from V and 4 bases from J; bases unmatched to any gene: 6. The DNA for the CDR3 is TGTGCCAGCAGCTCCCGAACGGGGGGGTACAATGAGCAGTTCTTC. It yields the protein CASSSRTGGYNEQFF.

The chain employs TRBV5-4 and TRBJ2-7; either TRBD1 or TRBD2 may supply D (5 bases each). Trimming took 1 base from V and 2 from J, leaving 13 bases between them. CDR3 size: 15 residues. Germline V gives CDR1 SGHNT, CDR2 YYREEE (reference sequence). The CDR3 region is CASSLKGEGTYEQYF. The CDR3 bases are TGTGCCAGCAGCTTGAAGGGTGAGGGGACCTACGAGCAGTACTTC.

Many counts were recorded for this clonotype. V usage is TRBV29-1 and J usage is TRBJ2-7; D perhaps matches TRBD1 (5 bases). This CDR3 is built from 12 residues. Trimming took off 4 bases at V and 4 bases at J, with 11 bases between the two ends. The germline V gene encodes CDR1 SQVTM and CDR2 ANQGSEA. CDR3 coding DNA: TGCAGCGTTGCCCCAGGGCCTTACGAGCAGTACTTC. It codes for CSVAPGPYEQYF.

This clonotype came up a few times. The chain combines TRBV29-1 with TRBJ2-1; TRBD2 aligns across 12 bases. Germline values: CDR1 SQVTM, CDR2 ANQGSEA. The CDR3 length is 13 residues. The V and J ends lost 7 bases and 9 bases, in that order; junction bases with no gene match: 7. CDR3 loop: CSAALGLAGEQFF. CDR3 in DNA: TGCAGCGCCGCCCTGGGACTAGCGGGTGAGCAGTTCTTC.

This chain uses TRBV6-2 or TRBV6-3 with TRBJ1-5; no clear D. Germline CDR1 is MNHEY and CDR2 is SVGEGT. The V end lost 2 bases, the J end lost 6 bases, and 2 bases lay between the germline ends. CDR3 length: 11 residues. This CDR3 reads CASSYPQPQHF. Written as DNA, the CDR3 is TGTGCCAGCAGTTACCCTCAGCCCCAGCATTTT.

This clonotype was seen at least ten times. The chain links TRBV6-5 to TRBJ2-2; 10 bases agree with TRBD2. The germline CDR1 and CDR2 sequences are MNHEY and SVGAGI. This CDR3 is built from 18 residues. V shed 1 base and J 1 base; nucleotides not matched to a gene: 6. DNA for the CDR3: TGTGCCAGCAGTTACTTCCCCGGGACTAGCGAGAACACCGGGGAGCTGTTTTTT. Amino acid sequence: CASSYFPGTSENTGELFF.

This clonotype was seen many times. This sequence joins TRBV20-1 and TRBJ2-1; 8 positions match TRBD1. CDR3 size: 15 residues. CDR1 DFQATT and CDR2 SNEGSKA come from the germline V gene (reference sequence). Trimming removed 6 bases from V and 2 bases from J; junction bases left unmatched: 9. CDR3 coding DNA: TGCAGTGCCAACAAGCGGACAGGGCCCTACAATGAGCAGTTCTTC. Residues: CSANKRTGPYNEQFF.

This sequence joins TRBV4-3 and TRBJ1-6; D is unresolved. Trimming shortened V by 0 bases and J by 5 bases, and 11 bases separated the two germline ends. The CDR3 spans 16 residues. From germline, CDR1 is LGHNA and CDR2 YSLEER. The CDR3: CASSQDFSADNSPLHF. The CDR3 coding sequence is TGCGCCAGCAGCCAAGATTTTTCAGCGGATAATTCACCCCTCCACTTT.

Only a few counts were recorded for this clonotype. The rearrangement joins TRBV5-1 to TRBJ1-1; D uncertain. This CDR3 is 13 amino acids long. Trimming took off 5 bases at V and 2 bases at J, with 10 bases between the two ends. Looked up from germline, CDR1 is SGHRS and CDR2 is YFSETQ. CDR3 region: CASRKDGNTEAFF. CDR3 DNA: TGCGCCAGCAGAAAGGACGGAAACACTGAAGCTTTCTTT.

This clonotype appeared a few times. Because the CDR3's place on the DNA is in doubt, the DNA is left out and the CDR3 is given as listed by TCRdb. V gene TRBV5-4 combines with J gene TRBJ2-1; whether TRBD1, the table's D call, matches the DNA was not checked. Germline V lookup: CDR1 SGHNT, CDR2 YYREEE (reference sequence). The CDR3 spans 14 amino acids, including both terminal residues. This chain's CDR3 is CASSFGPGNNEQFF.